This entry concerns a single T cell receptor beta chain. Its antigen is not known. This sample stems from a study of CD8+ T cells in alopecia areata. The study's findings and limits: Many expanded lesional clones stayed in scalp and blood while on tofacitinib. Greater clonality was observed in lesional scalp samples, especially alopecia totalis/universalis, versus normal scalp. Patients shared TCRs less clearly than mice did, possibly for HLA-related reasons.

Documented treatment: oral pan-JAK inhibitor, 5-10 mg twice daily. Alopecia areata patients provided lesional scalp punch biopsies and peripheral blood. Extracted from the samples, RNA was reverse transcribed into cDNA to serve as the sequencing template. Some clones are missing from TCRdb's copy, which holds only in-frame ones; the method was immunoSEQ multiplex PCR. This sample has about 180,000 clones, with about 48% found just once. CDR3 length: 15 amino acids. The J segment lost 1 base and the V segment lost 4 bases, leaving 4 bases of the junction unmatched. CDR1 is ENHRY, CDR2 SYGVKD, per germline.

Specimen: CD8+ T cells sorted from blood, collected at week 24, from a patient treated with tofacitinib. The receptor's source is a human donor with alopecia areata. The chain is built from TRBV10-3 and TRBJ1-1; 9 bases are shared with TRBD1. The CDR3 is CAISALTGGNTEAFF. In nucleotides, the CDR3 is TGTGCCATCAGTGCATTGACAGGGGGGAACACTGAAGCTTTCTTT.